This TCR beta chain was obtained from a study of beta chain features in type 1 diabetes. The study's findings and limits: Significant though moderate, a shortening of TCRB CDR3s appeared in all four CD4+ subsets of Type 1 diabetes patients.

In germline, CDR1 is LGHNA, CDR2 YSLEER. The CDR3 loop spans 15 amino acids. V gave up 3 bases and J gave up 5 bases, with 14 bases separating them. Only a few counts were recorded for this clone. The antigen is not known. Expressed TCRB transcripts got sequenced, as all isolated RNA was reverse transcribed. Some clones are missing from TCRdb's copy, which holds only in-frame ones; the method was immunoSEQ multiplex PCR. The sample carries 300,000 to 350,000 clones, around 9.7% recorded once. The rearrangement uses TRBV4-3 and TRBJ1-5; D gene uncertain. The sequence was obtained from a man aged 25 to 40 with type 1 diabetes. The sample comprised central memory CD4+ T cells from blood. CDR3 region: CASSHEALGDQPQHF. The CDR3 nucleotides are TGCGCCAGCAGCCATGAGGCCCTTGGTGATCAGCCCCAGCATTTT.